This TCR beta chain was recovered during a study of graft-versus-host responses after intestinal transplantation. Study at large: Recipients across the board were started on anti-thymocyte globulin induction, then kept on tacrolimus and steroids for 2 to 4 years.

For this clone: What it recognizes is unknown.

V lost 7 bases to trimming and J lost 3 bases, with 22 bases between them. The germline CDR1 and CDR2 sequences are SGHDT and YYEEEE. The CDR3 sequence is 16 residues long. Assay used: immunoSEQ multiplex PCR; TCRdb lists only in-frame clones, some missing. The sample holds around 67,000 clones; 84% are singletons and the top ten take less than 0.45%. The gene calls are TRBV5-6 and TRBJ1-2; a weak D match, TRBD1 (5 bases). The sample here was unstimulated CD4+ T cells sorted from spleen or lymph node cells, taken before transplant. The receptor's source is a human donor who was the organ donor for an intestinal transplant. As DNA, the CDR3 is TGTGCCAGCCTCGTAAGGGGCGCTACCCCTCACTATGGCTACACCTTC. Its protein product is CASLVRGATPHYGYTF. Looking up the rest from reference TRBV5-6 and TRBJ1-2 gives the full variable domain: DAGVTQSPTHLIKTRGQQVTLRCSPKSGHDTVSWYQQALGQGPQFIFQYYEEEERQRGNFPDRFSGHQFPNYSSELNVNALLLGDSALYLCASLVRGATPHYGYTFGSGTRLTVV.